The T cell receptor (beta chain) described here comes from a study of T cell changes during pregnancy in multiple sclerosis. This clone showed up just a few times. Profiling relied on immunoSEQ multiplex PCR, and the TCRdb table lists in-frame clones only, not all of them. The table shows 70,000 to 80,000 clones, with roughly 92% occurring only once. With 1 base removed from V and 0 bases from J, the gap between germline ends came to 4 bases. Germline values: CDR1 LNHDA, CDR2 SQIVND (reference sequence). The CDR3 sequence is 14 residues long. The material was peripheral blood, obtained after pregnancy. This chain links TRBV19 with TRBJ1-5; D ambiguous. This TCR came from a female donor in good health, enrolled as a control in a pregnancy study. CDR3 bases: TGTGCCAGTAGTATAGGGAGTAGCAATCAGCCCCAGCATTTT. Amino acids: CASSIGSSNQPQHF.